This T cell receptor beta chain was observed in a study of T cells in tuberculosis (dated by TCRdb to between 2017 and 2018). Study-level background: The study combined CD1B tetramers and high-throughput TCR immunosequencing to characterize T cells specific for the mycobacterial lipid antigen glucose monomycolate (GMM). With 9 to 11 people per group, a South African clinical cohort compared IGRA-negative adolescents, IGRA-positive adolescents with latent tuberculosis, and adults with active tuberculosis. Active tuberculosis patient PBMC were archived before or within 7 days of starting standard anti-tuberculosis treatment. The paper's findings and limits, for the study overall: Clinical samples were selected based on which cryopreserved specimens were available, and the active tuberculosis cases were adults whereas the controls were adolescents. Active tuberculosis TCR-alpha repertoires showed smaller mean NN-distances to GMM-specific TCRs than IGRA-negative controls, suggesting clonal expansion of these TCRs. The smaller NN-distances in active tuberculosis patients were driven in part by shorter CDR3-alpha lengths, while the difference seen for TCR-beta was not statistically significant. Using GEM motif frequencies, a classifier achieved under 75% accuracy, whereas a classifier built on the diverse GMM-specific repertoire got to 87% accuracy (AUROC around 0.89).

This sample's time point label indicates: new active TB diagnosis, blood taken before or within 7 days of starting treatment. Active tuberculosis patients were HIV-seronegative South African adults aged 18 years or older with a new diagnosis. Confirmation of active tuberculosis came from positive sputum smear microscopy and/or a positive M. tuberculosis culture. Unsorted cryopreserved PBMC were immunosequenced, covering on average about 100,000 T cells per clinical donor. TCR libraries were generated with the immunoSEQ multiplex PCR assay, using TCR-beta and/or TCR-alpha/delta assays for each sample. Amplified TCR libraries were sequenced on the Illumina high-throughput platform. The authors processed their data as follows. Clustering and dimensionality reduction were performed using pairwise TCRdist distances among GMM-specific receptors from ex vivo sorted or in vitro expanded T cells. Each clinical repertoire was scored by mean NN-distance, the average TCRdist to the nearest 10% of tetramer-positive reference sequences. To compute GEM TCR motif frequency, the fraction of unique TCRs matching known GEM sequences by V/J usage and CDR3 length was calculated. Active tuberculosis was classified by linear discriminant analysis with leave-one-out cross-validation, implemented in scikit-learn. TCRdb retrieved this table from immuneACCESS and kept in-frame rearrangements only. Not all clones are present; in checked studies, unresolved V genes account for under half, and no reason is known for the remainder. The V and J calls and clone size come from that table; D and trimming were worked out from the DNA. The sample records tens of thousands of clones, roughly 96% of which are singletons. The top ten clones comprise over 1.1% of the sample.

Remarks on this clone: Its antigen is not yet known. No much larger clonotype is one base removed from it; base qualities were not supplied.

CDR1 and CDR2 are read off the germline V gene as MNHEY and SVGAGI. At the junction V is shortened by 5 bases and J by 4 bases; bases outside the gene matches: 5. The CDR3, from cysteine to phenylalanine, totals 15 residues. Left in the record is the CDR3 DNA by itself, 45 bases read in frame from the first base. Recombination connected TRBV6-5 to TRBJ2-3; the junction holds 11 bases that match TRBD2. The input for sequencing was PBMCs, taken at tuberculosis diagnosis. The TCR sequence derives from an adult with tuberculosis. The CDR3: CASSPSGRSADTQYF. At the DNA level, the sequence is TGTGCCAGCAGTCCTAGCGGGAGGTCGGCAGATACGCAGTATTTT.